The T cell receptor beta chain described here comes from a study of blood T cells in healthy people across ages. About the research overall: Roughly one uniquely barcoded beta molecule per two T cells was captured.

With regard to this clonotype: Its antigen is not identified. The junction does not match germline at one end; this may be a read error.

Broader study findings: In long-lived donors, naive CD4+ cell counts and diversity exceeded those of aged donors.

Germline lookup yields CDR1 LGHNT and CDR2 FRNRAP. The CDR3 is 15 residues long. Alongside a J-beta primer mix, a sample-barcoded 5' primer served in a second PCR lasting about 7 to 11 cycles. In TCRdb, the 5' RACE reads were re-called with MiXCR into one record per CDR3 protein. Of 1.4 million to 1.5 million distinct CDR3 sequences in the sample, roughly 40% are singletons; the top ten hold roughly 7.7%. V usage is TRBV12-5 and J usage is TRBJ1-1, with TRBD1 as a possible D gene (5 bases). The source is a woman aged 18-29 years in good health. Sample: blood. The CDR3, as DNA: TGTGCTAGTGGTTTTGGGGGGTCGGTGAACACTGAGGCTTTCTTT. Protein product: CASGFGGSVNTEAFF.